The 20 T cell receptor beta chains in this list originate from one sample, sequenced in a study of cytomegalovirus exposure and HLA in healthy donors. PCR primers comprised 60 Vbeta and 13 Jbeta primers. This table comes from immunoSEQ multiplex PCR, and its TCRdb copy is limited to in-frame clones, with some not included. The sample consists of about 140,000 clones, 61% of them appearing once. Sequencing was performed on PBMCs. The receptors originated from a male donor in good health and CMV-seronegative.

This clone was seen more than once but under ten times. Its ends do not fully match the called genes, so a read error is possible. The rearrangement uses TRBV7-7 and TRBJ2-5; D unclear. Germline CDR1 and CDR2: SSHAT and FNYEAQ (reference sequence). This CDR3 has 14 amino acids. The CDR3 is CASSLLGPGETQYF. In nucleotides, the CDR3 is TGTGCTAGCAGCTTATTAGGTCCAGGCGAGACCCAGTACTTC.

The chain links TRBV5-1 to TRBJ2-5; D is uncertain. The CDR3 is made up of 13 amino acids. V gave up 4 bases and J gave up 2 bases, with 9 bases separating them. Germline CDR1 and CDR2: SGHRS and YFSETQ. Here the CDR3 reads CASSRQNQETQYF. CDR3 sequence (DNA): TGCGCCAGCAGCCGCCAGAATCAAGAGACCCAGTACTTC.

The chain couples TRBV5-6 to TRBJ1-1, with D tentatively TRBD1 (6 bases). V lost 4 bases and J lost 8, with 15 bases in between. The CDR3 runs to 13 residues. From germline, CDR1 is SGHDT and CDR2 YYEEEE. The CDR3 protein is CASSLPDRREAFF. CDR3 coding DNA: TGTGCCAGCAGCCTACCTGACAGGCGGGAAGCTTTCTTT.

This clone was seen a few times. The chain carries TRBV4-3 and TRBJ1-1, with D hard to call. The V and J ends lost 1 base and 4 bases respectively, with 7 bases between them. The CDR3 totals 13 residues. The V gene's germline CDR1 is LGHNA and CDR2 YSLEER. CDR3 sequence reads: CASSQGHFTEAFF. CDR3 DNA sequence: TGCGCCAGCAGCCAAGGACATTTCACTGAAGCTTTCTTT.

The chain couples TRBV10-1 to TRBJ2-2; D perhaps matches TRBD2 (5 bases). CDR3 size: 16 residues. Deletions cut 0 bases from V and 6 bases from J, with 14 bases between. Germline-derived CDR1 and CDR2 are WNHNN and SYGVQD (reference sequence). CDR3 loop: CASSESVPSLAGELFF. CDR3 coding DNA: TGCGCCAGCAGTGAGTCGGTCCCTAGCCTCGCCGGGGAGCTGTTTTTT.

In its sample, this clone was seen a few times. V and J are TRBV11-2 and TRBJ2-5; no firm D call. Per the germline V gene, CDR1 is SGHAT and CDR2 is FQNNGV. This CDR3 contains 13 residues. The germline V and J ends were trimmed by 5 bases and 1 base, with 8 bases remaining between them. The CDR3 DNA sequence: TGTGCCAGCAGCAAGAACAGCCAAGAGACCCAGTACTTC. It specifies CASSKNSQETQYF.

The J gene is TRBJ1-3, the V gene TRBV7-3; 7 positions match TRBD1. CDR1 SGHTA and CDR2 FQGTGA come from the germline V gene. CDR3 size: 14 residues. V trimming: 5 bases; J trimming: 3 bases; junction bases outside the gene matches: 4. This CDR3 reads CASSPTGNGNTIYF. Here the CDR3 DNA reads TGTGCCAGCAGCCCGACAGGGAATGGAAACACCATATATTTT.

The rearrangement joins TRBV19 to TRBJ2-5; 10 nucleotides line up with TRBD1. CDR1 and CDR2 (germline): LNHDA, SQIVND (reference sequence). This CDR3 is built from 16 residues. The junction had 11 bases not matched to a gene; V was cut back by 6 bases and J by 4 bases. The CDR3 here is CASSNPRDRGSETQYF. DNA for the CDR3: TGTGCCAGTAGCAACCCCCGGGACAGGGGTTCAGAGACCCAGTACTTC.

The chain links TRBV27 to TRBJ2-7; D gene unclear. The V and J ends lost 0 bases and 3 bases respectively, with 15 bases between them. The germline CDR1 and CDR2 sequences are MNHEY and SMNVEV (reference sequence). CDR3 length: 16 residues. The CDR3 loop is CASSLSLAVARYEQYF. The CDR3 DNA is TGTGCCAGCAGTTTATCGTTGGCTGTTGCCCGCTACGAGCAGTACTTC.

V gene TRBV4-1 combines with J gene TRBJ1-2; D is unresolved. Germline V CDR1 and CDR2: MGHRA, YSYEKL. This CDR3 has 13 amino acids. Deletions cut 0 bases from V and 9 bases from J, with 11 bases between. The CDR3: CASSQDGGVRYTF. CDR3 nucleotide sequence: TGCGCCAGCAGCCAAGATGGCGGGGTTCGCTACACCTTC.

The chain recombines TRBV5-4 with TRBJ1-5; perhaps TRBD1 as D (5 bases). The CDR3 contains 14 residues. Trimming left V 0 bases short and J 7 bases short, with 11 bases between. Germline V gene lookup returns CDR1 SGHNT and CDR2 YYREEE (reference sequence). The CDR3 coding sequence is TGTGCCAGCAGCTTGGGAGGGGAGGGACAGCCCCAGCATTTT. This codes for CASSLGGEGQPQHF.

A few counts support this clone. The rearrangement links TRBV7-3 to TRBJ2-3, with a weak D call TRBD1 (6 bases). The V gene's germline CDR1 is SGHTA and CDR2 FQGTGA. V dropped 4 bases and J dropped 4 bases, with 15 bases sitting between them. The CDR3 totals 15 residues. CDR3 DNA: TGTGCCAGCAGCTCCCAGGGGAATGGGCCAGATACGCAGTATTTT. Amino acids: CASSSQGNGPDTQYF.

The gene calls are TRBV9 and TRBJ1-6; D is perhaps TRBD1 (5 bases). The CDR3 covers 16 residues. Germline V gene data show CDR1 as SGDLS and CDR2 as YYNGEE. Trimming removed 0 bases from V and 5 bases from J, with 12 bases in between. In nucleotides, the CDR3 is TGTGCCAGCAGCGTAGGGGGGACTACGAATAATTCACCCCTCCACTTT. Amino acids: CASSVGGTTNNSPLHF.

This rearrangement joins TRBV7-9 to TRBJ2-7; weak D call: TRBD1 (5 bases). The CDR3 covers 14 residues. V lost 2 bases and J lost 5, with 13 bases in between. CDR1 is SEHNR and CDR2 is FQNEAQ in the germline V gene (reference sequence). CDR3 protein: CASSLQGSLNEQYF. CDR3 sequence (DNA): TGTGCCAGCAGCTTACAGGGATCCCTAAACGAGCAGTACTTC.

V usage is TRBV19 and J usage is TRBJ1-2; 8 nucleotides agree with TRBD1. V was pared by 5 bases and J by 6 bases, with 11 bases of the junction left unmatched. There are 15 residues in the CDR3. The V gene's germline CDR1 is LNHDA and CDR2 SQIVND (reference sequence). The CDR3 DNA is TGTGCCAGTAGTCCCATAACTCAGGGGGCCGATGGCTACACCTTC. Translating it yields CASSPITQGADGYTF.

This clone has only a few counts. An end of the junction does not agree with germline; a read error may underlie this. The V gene is TRBV4-1, the J gene TRBJ1-5; a possible D gene is TRBD1 (5 bases). Germline V gene lookup returns CDR1 MGHRA and CDR2 YSYEKL. There are 16 residues in the CDR3. The CDR3 region is CASSEEGLGAYQPQHF. CDR3 nucleotides: TGCGCCAGCAGCGAAGAGGGGTTAGGGGCCTATCAGCCCCAGCATTTT.

This sequence joins TRBV29-1 and TRBJ2-5; 9 bases map to TRBD1. There are 14 residues in the CDR3. Germline V lookup: CDR1 SQVTM, CDR2 ANQGSEA. Trimming removed 7 bases from V and 5 bases from J; junction bases left unmatched: 11. CDR3 residues: CSGGGGTGMETQYF. CDR3 nucleotide sequence: TGCAGCGGAGGAGGCGGGACAGGGATGGAGACCCAGTACTTC. Combining the CDR3 with reference TRBV29-1 and TRBJ2-5 gives the whole variable domain SAVISQKPSRDICQRGTSLTIQCQVDSQVTMMFWYRQQPGQSLTLIATANQGSEATYESGFVIDKFPISRPNLTFSTLTVSNMSPEDSSIYLCSGGGGTGMETQYFGPGTRLLVL.

The chain carries TRBV7-8 and TRBJ2-5, with D tentatively TRBD1 (6 bases). This CDR3 spans 17 amino acids. Trimming took off 5 bases at V and 5 bases at J, with 24 bases between the two ends. Germline V lookup: CDR1 SGHVS, CDR2 FQNEAQ. The DNA for the CDR3 is TGTGCCAGCAGCCGCTTTGTCGGACAGAATGTGTTTGAGACCCAGTACTTC. Translating it yields CASSRFVGQNVFETQYF.

The V gene is TRBV21-1, the J gene TRBJ1-1; the table names TRBD1, a call not compared with the DNA. TRBV21-1 is a pseudogene locus. The CDR3 runs to 13 residues. CDR3 amino acids: CASSPRGDTEAFF. Written as DNA, the CDR3 is TGTGCCAGCAGCCCCAGGGGGGACACTGAAGCTTTCTTT.

The chain combines TRBV6-1 with TRBJ2-7; maybe TRBD1 (7 bases). Trimming stripped 6 bases from V and 4 bases from J, with 19 bases between. The CDR3 is 15 residues long. Germline assignment: CDR1 MNHNS and CDR2 SASEGT. The CDR3 reads CASRINGQAGYEQYF. The CDR3 nucleotides are TGTGCCAGCAGGATTAACGGACAGGCGGGGTACGAGCAGTACTTC.